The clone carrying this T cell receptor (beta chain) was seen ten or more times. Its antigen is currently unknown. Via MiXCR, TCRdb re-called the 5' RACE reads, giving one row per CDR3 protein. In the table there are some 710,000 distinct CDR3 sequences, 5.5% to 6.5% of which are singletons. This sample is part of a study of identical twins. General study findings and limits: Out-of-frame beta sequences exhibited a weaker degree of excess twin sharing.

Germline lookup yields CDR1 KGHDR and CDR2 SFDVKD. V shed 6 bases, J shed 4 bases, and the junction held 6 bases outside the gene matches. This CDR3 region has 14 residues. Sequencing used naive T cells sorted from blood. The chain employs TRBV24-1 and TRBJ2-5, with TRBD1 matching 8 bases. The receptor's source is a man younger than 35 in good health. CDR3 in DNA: TGTGCCACCAGTTCCCCAGGGGGCGTAGAGACCCAGTACTTC. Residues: CATSSPGGVETQYF.